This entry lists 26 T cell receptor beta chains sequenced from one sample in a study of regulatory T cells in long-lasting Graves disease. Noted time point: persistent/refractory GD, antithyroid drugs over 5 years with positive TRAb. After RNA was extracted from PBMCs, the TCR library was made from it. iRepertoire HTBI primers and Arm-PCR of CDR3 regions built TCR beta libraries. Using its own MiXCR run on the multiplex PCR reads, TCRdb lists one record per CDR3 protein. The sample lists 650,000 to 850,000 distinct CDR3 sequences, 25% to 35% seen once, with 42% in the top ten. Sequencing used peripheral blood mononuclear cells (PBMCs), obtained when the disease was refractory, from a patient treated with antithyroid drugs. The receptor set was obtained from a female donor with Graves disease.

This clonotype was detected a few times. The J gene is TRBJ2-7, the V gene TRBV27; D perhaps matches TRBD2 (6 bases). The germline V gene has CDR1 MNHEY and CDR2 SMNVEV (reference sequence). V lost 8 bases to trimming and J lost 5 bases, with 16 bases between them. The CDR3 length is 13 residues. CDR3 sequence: CASAGQGANEQYF. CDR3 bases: TGTGCCAGCGCGGGGCAGGGCGCCAACGAGCAGTACTTC.

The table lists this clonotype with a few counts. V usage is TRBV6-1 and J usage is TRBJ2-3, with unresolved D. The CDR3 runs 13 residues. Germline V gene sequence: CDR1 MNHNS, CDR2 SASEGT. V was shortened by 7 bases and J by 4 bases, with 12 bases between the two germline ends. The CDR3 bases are TGTGCCAGCACCATCTCGGGTGCAGATACGCAGTATTTT. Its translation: CASTISGADTQYF.

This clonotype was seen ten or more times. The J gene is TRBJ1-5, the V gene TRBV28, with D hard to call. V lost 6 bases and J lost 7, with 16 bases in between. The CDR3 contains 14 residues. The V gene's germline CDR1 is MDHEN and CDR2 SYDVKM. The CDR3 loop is CASREGRVKQPQHF. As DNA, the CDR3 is TGTGCCAGCAGAGAAGGACGGGTTAAACAGCCCCAGCATTTT.

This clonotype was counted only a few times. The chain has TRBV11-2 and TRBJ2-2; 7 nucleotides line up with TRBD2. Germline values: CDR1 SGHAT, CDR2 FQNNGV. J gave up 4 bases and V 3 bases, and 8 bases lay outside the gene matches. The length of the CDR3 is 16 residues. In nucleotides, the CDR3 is TGTGCCAGCAGCTTCAGGCTAGCGGTACCCACCGGGGAGCTGTTTTTT. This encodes CASSFRLAVPTGELFF.

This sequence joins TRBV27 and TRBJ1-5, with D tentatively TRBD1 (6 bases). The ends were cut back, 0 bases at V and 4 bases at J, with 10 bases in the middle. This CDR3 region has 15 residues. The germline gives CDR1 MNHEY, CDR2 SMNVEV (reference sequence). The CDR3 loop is CASSLSMTGNQPQHF. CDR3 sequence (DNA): TGTGCCAGCAGTTTATCAATGACAGGTAATCAGCCCCAGCATTTT.

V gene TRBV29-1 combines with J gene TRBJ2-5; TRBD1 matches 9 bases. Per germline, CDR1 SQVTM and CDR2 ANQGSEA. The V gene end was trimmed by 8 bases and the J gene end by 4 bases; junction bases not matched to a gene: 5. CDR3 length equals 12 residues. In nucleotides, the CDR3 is TGCAGCCTACTGGACAGGGGAGAGACCCAGTACTTC. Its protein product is CSLLDRGETQYF. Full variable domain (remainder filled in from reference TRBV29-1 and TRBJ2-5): SAVISQKPSRDICQRGTSLTIQCQVDSQVTMMFWYRQQPGQSLTLIATANQGSEATYESGFVIDKFPISRPNLTFSTLTVSNMSPEDSSIYLCSLLDRGETQYFGPGTRLLVL.

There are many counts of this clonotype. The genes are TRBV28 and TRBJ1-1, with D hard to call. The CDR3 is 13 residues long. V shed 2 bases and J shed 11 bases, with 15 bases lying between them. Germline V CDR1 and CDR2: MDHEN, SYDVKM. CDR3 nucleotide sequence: TGTGCCAGCAGTTTACTTCGGTCAGATACGGCTTTCTTT. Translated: CASSLLRSDTAFF.

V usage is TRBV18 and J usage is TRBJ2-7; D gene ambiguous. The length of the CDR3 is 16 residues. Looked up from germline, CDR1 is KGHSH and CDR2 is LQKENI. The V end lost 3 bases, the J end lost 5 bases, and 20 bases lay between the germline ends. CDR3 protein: CASSPPSLRGPDEQYF. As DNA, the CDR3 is TGTGCCAGCTCACCTCCGTCGCTTCGCGGTCCCGACGAGCAGTACTTC.

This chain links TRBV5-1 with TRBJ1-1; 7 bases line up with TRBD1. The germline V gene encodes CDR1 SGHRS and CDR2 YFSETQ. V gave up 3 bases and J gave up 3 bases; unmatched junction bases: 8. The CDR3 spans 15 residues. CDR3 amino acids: CASSSEGQLDTEAFF. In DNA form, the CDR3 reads TGCGCCAGCAGCTCGGAGGGACAGCTTGACACTGAAGCTTTCTTT.

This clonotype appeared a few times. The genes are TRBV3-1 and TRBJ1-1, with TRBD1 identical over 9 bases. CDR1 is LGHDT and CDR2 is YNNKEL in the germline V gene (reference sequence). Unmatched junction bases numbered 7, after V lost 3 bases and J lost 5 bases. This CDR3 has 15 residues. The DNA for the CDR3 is TGTGCCAGCAGCCACCGGGGGGACAGGGCGACTGAAGCTTTCTTT. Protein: CASSHRGDRATEAFF.

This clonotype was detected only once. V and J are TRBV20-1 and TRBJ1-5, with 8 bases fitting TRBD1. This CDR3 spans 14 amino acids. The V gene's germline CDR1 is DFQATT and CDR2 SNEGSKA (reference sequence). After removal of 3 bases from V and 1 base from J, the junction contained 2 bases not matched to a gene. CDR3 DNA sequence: TGCAGTGCTAGGGACAGGGTAAGCAATCAGCCCCAGCATTTT. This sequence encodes CSARDRVSNQPQHF.

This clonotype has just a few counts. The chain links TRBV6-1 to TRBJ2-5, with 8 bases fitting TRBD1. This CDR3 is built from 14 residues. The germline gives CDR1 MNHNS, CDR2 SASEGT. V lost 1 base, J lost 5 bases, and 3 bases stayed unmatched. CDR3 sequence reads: CASSEGWTGETQYF. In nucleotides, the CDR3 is TGTGCCAGCAGTGAAGGGTGGACAGGGGAGACCCAGTACTTC.

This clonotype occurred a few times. The CDR3 coding sequence is TGTGCCAGCAGACAATCGGGACAGGGAAATCAGCCCCAGCATTTT. Translated: CASRQSGQGNQPQHF. The V and J genes are TRBV12-3 or TRBV12-4 and TRBJ1-5, with TRBD1 matching over 9 bases. The CDR3 runs 15 residues. With 6 bases clipped from V and 4 bases from J, the junction kept 7 bases outside the gene matches.

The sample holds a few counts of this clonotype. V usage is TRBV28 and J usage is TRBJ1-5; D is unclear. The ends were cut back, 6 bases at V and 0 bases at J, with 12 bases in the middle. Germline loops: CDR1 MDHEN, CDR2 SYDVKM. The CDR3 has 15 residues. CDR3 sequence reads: CASSLPFGSNQPQHF. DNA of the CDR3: TGTGCCAGCAGCCTCCCCTTTGGTAGCAATCAGCCCCAGCATTTT.

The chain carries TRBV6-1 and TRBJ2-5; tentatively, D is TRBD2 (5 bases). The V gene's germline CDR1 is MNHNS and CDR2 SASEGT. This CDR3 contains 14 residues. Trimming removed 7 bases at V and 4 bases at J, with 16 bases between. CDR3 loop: CASTPGGGLETQYF. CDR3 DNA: TGTGCCAGCACCCCCGGAGGTGGTCTAGAGACCCAGTACTTC.

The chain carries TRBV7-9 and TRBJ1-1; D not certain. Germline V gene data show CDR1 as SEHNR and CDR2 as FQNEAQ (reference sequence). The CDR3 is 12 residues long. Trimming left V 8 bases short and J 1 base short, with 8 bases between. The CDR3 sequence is CASDIGNTEAFF. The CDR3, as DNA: TGTGCCAGCGATATAGGGAACACTGAAGCTTTCTTT. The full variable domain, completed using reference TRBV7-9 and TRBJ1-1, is DTGVSQNPRHKITKRGQNVTFRCDPISEHNRLYWYRQTLGQGPEFLTYFQNEAQLEKSRLLSDRFSAERPKGSFSTLEIQRTEQGDSAMYLCASDIGNTEAFFGQGTRLTVV.

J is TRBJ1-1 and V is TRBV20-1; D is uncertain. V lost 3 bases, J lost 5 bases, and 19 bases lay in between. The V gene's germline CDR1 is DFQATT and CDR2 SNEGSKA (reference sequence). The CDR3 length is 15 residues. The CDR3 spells CSASAAVGLGTEAFF. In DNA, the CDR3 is TGCAGTGCTAGTGCGGCGGTGGGTTTGGGAACTGAAGCTTTCTTT.

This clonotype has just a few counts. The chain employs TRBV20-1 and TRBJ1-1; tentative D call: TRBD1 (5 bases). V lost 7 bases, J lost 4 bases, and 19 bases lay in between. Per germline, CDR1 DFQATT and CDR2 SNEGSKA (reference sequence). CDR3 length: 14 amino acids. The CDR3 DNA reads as TGCAGTGTAATTGGGGCCTGGGGAGTCACTGAAGCTTTCTTT. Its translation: CSVIGAWGVTEAFF.

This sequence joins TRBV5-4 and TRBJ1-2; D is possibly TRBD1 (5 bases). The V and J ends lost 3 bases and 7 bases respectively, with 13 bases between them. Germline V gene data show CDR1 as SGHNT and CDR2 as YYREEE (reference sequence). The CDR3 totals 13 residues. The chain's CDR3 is CASSSRDLGGYTF. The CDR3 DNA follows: TGTGCCAGCAGCTCCAGGGATCTCGGTGGCTACACCTTC.

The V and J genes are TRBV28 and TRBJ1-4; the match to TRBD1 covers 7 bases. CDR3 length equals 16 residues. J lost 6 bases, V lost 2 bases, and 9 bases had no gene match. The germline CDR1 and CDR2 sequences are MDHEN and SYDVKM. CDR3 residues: CASSLETGTVDEKLFF. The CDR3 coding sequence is TGTGCCAGCAGTTTAGAGACCGGGACAGTGGATGAAAAACTGTTTTTT.

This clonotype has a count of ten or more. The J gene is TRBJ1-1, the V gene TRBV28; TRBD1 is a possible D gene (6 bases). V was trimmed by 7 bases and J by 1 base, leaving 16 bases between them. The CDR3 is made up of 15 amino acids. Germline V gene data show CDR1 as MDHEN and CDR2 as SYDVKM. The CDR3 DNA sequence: TGTGCCAGCAATACCAGGGGACCCGGGAACACTGAAGCTTTCTTT. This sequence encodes CASNTRGPGNTEAFF.

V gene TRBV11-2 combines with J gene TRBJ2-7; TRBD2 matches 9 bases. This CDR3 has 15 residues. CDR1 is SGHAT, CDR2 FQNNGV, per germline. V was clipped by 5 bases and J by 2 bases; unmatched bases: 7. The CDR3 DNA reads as TGTGCCAGCAGCCGCGGGAGGGCAGGGACCTACGAGCAGTACTTC. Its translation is CASSRGRAGTYEQYF.

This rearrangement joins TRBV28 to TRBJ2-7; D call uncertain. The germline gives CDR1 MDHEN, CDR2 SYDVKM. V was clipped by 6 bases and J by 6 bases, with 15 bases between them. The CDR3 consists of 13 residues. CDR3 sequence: CASSLAIWTEQYF. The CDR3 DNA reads TGTGCCAGCAGCTTGGCGATTTGGACCGAGCAGTACTTC. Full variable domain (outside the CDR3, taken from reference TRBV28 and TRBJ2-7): DVKVTQSSRYLVKRTGEKVFLECVQDMDHENMFWYRQDPGLGLRLIYFSYDVKMKEKGDIPEGYSVSREKKERFSLILESASTNQTSMYLCASSLAIWTEQYFGPGTRLTVT.

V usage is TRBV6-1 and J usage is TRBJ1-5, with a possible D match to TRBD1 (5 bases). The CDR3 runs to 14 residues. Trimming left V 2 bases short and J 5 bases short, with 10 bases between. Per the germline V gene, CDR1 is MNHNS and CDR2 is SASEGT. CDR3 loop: CASSEQGFHQPQHF. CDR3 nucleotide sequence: TGTGCCAGCAGTGAACAGGGATTTCATCAGCCCCAGCATTTT.

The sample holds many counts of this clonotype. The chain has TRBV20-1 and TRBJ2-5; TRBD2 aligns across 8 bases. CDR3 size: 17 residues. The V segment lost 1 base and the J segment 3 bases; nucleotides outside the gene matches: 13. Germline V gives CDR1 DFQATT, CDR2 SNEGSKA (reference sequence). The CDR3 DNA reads TGCAGTGCTAGAGTAACTAGCGGACCCGACGAGGAAGAGACCCAGTACTTC. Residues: CSARVTSGPDEEETQYF.

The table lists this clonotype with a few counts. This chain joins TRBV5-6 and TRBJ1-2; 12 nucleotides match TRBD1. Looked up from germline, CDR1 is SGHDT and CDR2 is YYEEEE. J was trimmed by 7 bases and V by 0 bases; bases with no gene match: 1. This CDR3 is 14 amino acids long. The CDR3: CASSLGDRGLGYTF. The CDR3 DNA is TGTGCCAGCAGCTTGGGGGACAGGGGGCTTGGCTACACCTTC. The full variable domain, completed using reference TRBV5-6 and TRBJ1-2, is DAGVTQSPTHLIKTRGQQVTLRCSPKSGHDTVSWYQQALGQGPQFIFQYYEEEERQRGNFPDRFSGHQFPNYSSELNVNALLLGDSALYLCASSLGDRGLGYTFGSGTRLTVV.